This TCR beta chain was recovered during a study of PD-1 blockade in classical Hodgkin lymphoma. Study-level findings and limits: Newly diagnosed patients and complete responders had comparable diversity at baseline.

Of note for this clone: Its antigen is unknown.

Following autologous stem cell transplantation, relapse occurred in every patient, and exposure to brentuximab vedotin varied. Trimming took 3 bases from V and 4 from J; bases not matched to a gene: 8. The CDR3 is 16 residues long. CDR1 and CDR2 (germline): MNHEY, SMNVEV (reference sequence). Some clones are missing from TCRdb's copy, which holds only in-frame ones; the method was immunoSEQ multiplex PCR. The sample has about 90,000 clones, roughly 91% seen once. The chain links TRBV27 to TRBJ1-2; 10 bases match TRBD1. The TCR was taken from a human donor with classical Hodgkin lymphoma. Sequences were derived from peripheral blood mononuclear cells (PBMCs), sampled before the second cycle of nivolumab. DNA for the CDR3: TGTGCCAGCAGTTTCCGCCCCGGGACAGGGGCCTATGGCTACACCTTC. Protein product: CASSFRPGTGAYGYTF.